This is a list of T cell receptor beta chains from one sample in a study of blood T cells in healthy people across ages. TCRdb reanalysed the 5' RACE reads using MiXCR and keeps one entry per CDR3 protein. This sample has about 1.4 million distinct CDR3 sequences, with approximately 60% found just once. Sequencing was carried out using blood. Receptors were obtained from a man younger than 30 in good health. The CDR3 runs from the conserved cysteine through the conserved F or W. The order of the fields is D gene, V gene, clone size, J gene, CDR3 protein, CDR3 DNA. D genes are given only for firm matches. Expanded clones get a size class; other rows say once, few or many, or leave the size out.

>TRBD2|TRBV4-1|.|TRBJ2-1
CASSHVTSGRNHNEQFF
TGCGCCAGCAGCCACGTTACTAGCGGGAGGAACCACAATGAGCAGTTCTTC
>.|TRBV4-1|few|TRBJ2-7
CASSQDQVGNREQYF
TGCGCCAGCAGCCAAGATCAGGTGGGAAACCGCGAGCAGTACTTC
>.|TRBV7-2|.|TRBJ2-7
CASSLVKGDLGEQYF
TGTGCCAGCAGCTTGGTGAAGGGCGACCTCGGCGAGCAGTACTTC
>TRBD1|TRBV27|.|TRBJ2-7
CASSPTRDSDYEQYF
TGTGCCAGCAGTCCAACCCGGGACAGCGATTACGAGCAGTACTTC
>.|TRBV6-5|few|TRBJ2-5
CASSPNTETQYF
TGTGCCAGCAGCCCAAATACCGAGACCCAGTACTTC
>.|TRBV5-4|.|TRBJ1-5
CASSMWNSNQPQHF
TGTGCCAGCAGCATGTGGAATAGCAATCAGCCCCAGCATTTT
>TRBD1|TRBV10-3|.|TRBJ2-7
CAITPDRGGLYEQYF
TGTGCCATCACCCCGGACAGGGGAGGCCTCTACGAGCAGTACTTC
>.|TRBV20-1|.|TRBJ2-3
CSARDDGLADTQYF
TGCAGTGCTAGAGATGATGGTCTGGCCGATACGCAGTATTTT
>.|TRBV5-1|.|TRBJ2-5
CASSIGIRRDNEQYF
TGCGCCAGCAGCATCGGGATTCGAAGGGACAATGAGCAGTACTTC
>.|TRBV3-1|.|TRBJ2-2
CASSQGWAVTLTGELFF
TGTGCCAGCAGCCAAGGTTGGGCAGTAACTCTAACCGGGGAGCTGTTTTTT
>.|TRBV27|.|TRBJ2-7
CASRAAGSPPYEQYF
TGTGCCAGCAGAGCGGCGGGGAGCCCACCCTACGAGCAGTACTTC
>TRBD2|TRBV11-1|once|TRBJ2-4
CASSLLGGHREDIQYF
TGTGCCAGCAGCTTACTGGGCGGGCATCGGGAGGACATTCAGTACTTC
>TRBD1|TRBV7-2|few|TRBJ2-3
CASSPQTGGEGTDTQYF
TGTGCCAGCAGCCCTCAGACAGGGGGCGAGGGCACAGATACGCAGTATTTT
>TRBD2|TRBV7-2|.|TRBJ2-1
CASSSGTGLAGYNEQFF
TGTGCCAGCAGCTCCGGAACCGGACTAGCGGGGTACAATGAGCAGTTCTTC
>.|TRBV20-1|.|TRBJ1-4
CSAKGRVNEKLFF
TGCAGTGCCAAGGGACGGGTGAATGAAAAACTGTTTTTT
>.|TRBV20-1|.|TRBJ1-1
CSARDDENPGRNTEAFF
TGCAGTGCTAGAGATGACGAAAACCCGGGACGAAACACTGAAGCTTTCTTT
>TRBD2|TRBV18|.|TRBJ2-5
CASSPPAGEGTQYF
TGTGCCAGCTCACCACCTGCGGGGGAGGGGACCCAGTACTTC
>.|TRBV4-2|few|TRBJ2-7
CASSQQTERSYEQYF
TGTGCCAGCAGCCAACAGACAGAACGATCCTACGAGCAGTACTTC
>.|TRBV9|.|TRBJ2-1
CASSPRERVYNEQFF
TGTGCCAGCAGCCCCCGGGAACGAGTCTACAATGAGCAGTTCTTC
>.|TRBV12-3/TRBV12-4|.|TRBJ2-1
CASSFATDEGEQFF
TGTGCCAGCAGCTTTGCCACAGACGAGGGTGAGCAGTTCTTC
>TRBD1|TRBV7-9|.|TRBJ2-7
CASSVQGDGDYEQYF
TGTGCCAGCAGCGTCCAGGGGGACGGGGACTACGAGCAGTACTTC
>.|TRBV6-6|few|TRBJ1-4
CASSSPRPTNEKLFF
TGTGCCAGCAGTTCCCCTCGGCCAACTAATGAAAAACTGTTTTTT
>.|TRBV9|.|TRBJ1-5
CASSVPVEPQHF
TGTGCCAGCAGCGTCCCGGTTGAGCCCCAGCATTTT
>.|TRBV4-1|.|TRBJ1-1
CASSLGGVGAFF
TGCGCCAGCAGCCTGGGGGGAGTTGGGGCTTTCTTT
>TRBD1|TRBV9|few|TRBJ2-3
CASSVRLGQGADTQYF
TGTGCCAGCAGCGTTCGGTTGGGTCAGGGGGCAGATACGCAGTATTTT
>TRBD2|TRBV15|.|TRBJ2-7
CATSRDLAGLAGGTSYEQYF
TGTGCCACCAGCAGAGATCTCGCAGGACTAGCGGGAGGAACTTCCTACGAGCAGTACTTC
>TRBD2|TRBV7-8|.|TRBJ2-7
CASSYTSGGYIVPDSYEQYF
TGTGCCAGCAGCTATACTAGCGGGGGGTACATCGTTCCCGACTCCTACGAGCAGTACTTC
>.|TRBV18|.|TRBJ2-3
CASSPPIRNGDTQYF
TGTGCCAGCTCACCACCGATCCGGAATGGGGATACGCAGTATTTT
>.|TRBV2|few|TRBJ2-1
CASSFYGGANDEQFF
TGTGCCAGCAGTTTTTACGGCGGCGCGAACGATGAGCAGTTCTTC
>.|TRBV12-3/TRBV12-4|once|TRBJ1-6
CASSSISGTPSSPLHF
TGTGCCAGCAGTTCCATATCCGGGACCCCAAGTTCCCCCCTCCACTTT
>.|TRBV28|.|TRBJ1-5
CASSLAGVDLNQPQHF
TGTGCCAGCAGTTTAGCCGGGGTCGACCTAAATCAGCCCCAGCATTTT
>TRBD2|TRBV20-1|.|TRBJ2-3
CSARASGGYTDTQYF
TGCAGTGCTAGAGCTAGCGGGGGATACACAGATACGCAGTATTTT
>.|TRBV3-1|.|TRBJ2-1
CASSLVQSRGLSSYNEQFF
TGTGCCAGCAGCCTGGTCCAGTCCAGGGGTCTTAGCTCCTACAATGAGCAGTTCTTC
>.|TRBV28|.|TRBJ1-2
CASSRQQWGYTF
TGTGCCAGCAGCCGGCAGCAATGGGGGTACACCTTC
>.|TRBV2|.|TRBJ2-7
CASGVRGATSSYEQYF
TGTGCCAGCGGGGTTCGGGGAGCGACAAGCTCCTACGAGCAGTACTTC
>.|TRBV12-3/TRBV12-4|once|TRBJ2-1
CASSLFPDGAYNEQFF
TGTGCCAGCAGTTTATTCCCCGACGGGGCCTACAATGAGCAGTTCTTC
>TRBD1|TRBV5-1|once|TRBJ2-3
CASSSGQGFTTQYF
TGCGCCAGCAGCTCCGGACAGGGATTCACTACGCAGTATTTT
>TRBD2|TRBV10-3|.|TRBJ2-1
CAISEATGLAGVGEQFF
TGTGCCATCAGTGAGGCGACAGGACTAGCGGGGGTTGGTGAGCAGTTCTTC
>TRBD1|TRBV20-1|few|TRBJ2-7
CSAPWTGSASYEQYF
TGCAGTGCCCCCTGGACAGGTTCCGCTTCCTACGAGCAGTACTTC
>TRBD1|TRBV29-1|many|TRBJ2-7
CSVGNQGQSSYEQYF
TGCAGCGTTGGAAATCAGGGACAGAGCTCCTACGAGCAGTACTTC
>.|TRBV2|few|TRBJ2-7
CASRRTGMGYEQYF
TGTGCCAGCAGGCGGACTGGGATGGGCTACGAGCAGTACTTC
>.|TRBV6-5|.|TRBJ1-4
CASSRETNEKLFF
TGTGCCAGTTCTAGGGAAACTAATGAAAAACTGTTTTTT
>.|TRBV5-1|.|TRBJ2-4
CASSPPSVAKNIQYF
TGCGCCAGCAGCCCTCCGTCCGTAGCCAAAAACATTCAGTACTTC